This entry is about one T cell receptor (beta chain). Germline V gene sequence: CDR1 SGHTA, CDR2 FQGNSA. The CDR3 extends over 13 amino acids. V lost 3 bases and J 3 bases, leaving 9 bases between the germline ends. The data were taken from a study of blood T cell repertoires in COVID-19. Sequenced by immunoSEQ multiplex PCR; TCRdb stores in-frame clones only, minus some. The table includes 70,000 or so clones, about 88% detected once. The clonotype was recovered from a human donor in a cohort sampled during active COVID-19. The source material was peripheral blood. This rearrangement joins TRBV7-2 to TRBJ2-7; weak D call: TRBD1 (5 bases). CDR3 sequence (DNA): TGTGCCAGCAGCTTTCCGACAGTCTACGAGCAGTACTTC. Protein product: CASSFPTVYEQYF.